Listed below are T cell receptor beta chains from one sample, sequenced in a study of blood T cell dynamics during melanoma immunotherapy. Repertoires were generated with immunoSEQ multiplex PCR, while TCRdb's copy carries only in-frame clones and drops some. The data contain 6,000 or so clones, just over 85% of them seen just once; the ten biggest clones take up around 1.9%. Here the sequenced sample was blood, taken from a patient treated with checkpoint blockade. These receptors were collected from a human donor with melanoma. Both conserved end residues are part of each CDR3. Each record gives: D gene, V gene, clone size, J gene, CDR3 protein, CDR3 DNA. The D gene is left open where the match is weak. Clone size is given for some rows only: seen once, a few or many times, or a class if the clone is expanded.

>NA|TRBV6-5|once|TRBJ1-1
CASSYSRRTMNTEAFF
TGTGCCAGCAGTTACTCGCGGAGGACCATGAACACTGAAGCTTTCTTT
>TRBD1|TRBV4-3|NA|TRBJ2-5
CASSQGQGAQETQYF
TGCGCCAGCAGCCAGGGACAGGGGGCCCAAGAGACCCAGTACTTC
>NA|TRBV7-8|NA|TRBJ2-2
CASSLSGPRELFF
TGTGCCAGCAGCTTATCTGGCCCCAGGGAGCTGTTTTTT
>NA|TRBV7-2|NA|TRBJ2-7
CASSLVGDSYEQYF
TGTGCCAGCAGCTTAGTAGGGGATTCCTACGAGCAGTACTTC
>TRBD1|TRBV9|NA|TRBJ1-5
CASSTGGHLVQPQHF
TGTGCCAGCAGCACAGGGGGACACCTGGTACAGCCCCAGCATTTT
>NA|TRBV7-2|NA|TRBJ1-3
CASSRSGNTIYF
TGTGCCAGCAGCCGTAGTGGAAACACCATATATTTT
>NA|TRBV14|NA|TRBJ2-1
CASSQVVGRASYNEQFF
TGTGCCAGCAGCCAAGTAGTGGGTAGGGCCTCCTACAATGAGCAGTTCTTC
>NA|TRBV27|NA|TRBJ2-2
CASSLFLAGELFF
TGTGCCAGCAGTTTGTTTTTGGCCGGGGAGCTGTTTTTT
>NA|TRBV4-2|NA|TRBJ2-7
CASSQGGRGYEQYF
TGTGCCAGCAGCCAAGGGGGCAGGGGTTACGAGCAGTACTTC
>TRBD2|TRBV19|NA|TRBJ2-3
CASSSLAGFTDTQYF
TGTGCCAGTAGTTCGTTAGCGGGGTTTACAGATACGCAGTATTTT
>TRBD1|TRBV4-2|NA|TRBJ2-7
CASSQDLTGGLNF
TGTGCCAGCAGCCAAGATCTCACAGGGGGGCTGAACTTC
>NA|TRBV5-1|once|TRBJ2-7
CASSLVPDLNSYEQYF
TGCGCCAGCAGCTTGGTGCCGGATCTAAACTCCTACGAGCAGTACTTC
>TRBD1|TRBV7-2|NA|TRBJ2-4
CASSRTGGSNIQYF
TGTGCCAGCAGCCGGACAGGGGGCTCAAACATTCAGTACTTC
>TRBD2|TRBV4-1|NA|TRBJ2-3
CASRSGLAGGVDTQYF
TGCGCCAGCCGATCGGGACTAGCGGGGGGGGTTGATACGCAGTATTTT
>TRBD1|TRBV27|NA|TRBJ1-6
CASSIRGQPNSPLHF
TGTGCCAGCAGTATTCGGGGACAGCCTAATTCACCCCTCCACTTT
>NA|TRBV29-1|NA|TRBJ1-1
CSVEDLSNLWANTEAFF
TGCAGCGTTGAAGATCTATCAAACCTTTGGGCTAACACTGAAGCTTTCTTT
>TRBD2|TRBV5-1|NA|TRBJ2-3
CASSVSGGLDTQYF
TGCGCCAGCAGCGTAAGCGGGGGGTTAGATACGCAGTATTTT
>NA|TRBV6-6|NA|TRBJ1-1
CASRTWDRLNTEAFF
TGTGCCAGCAGAACCTGGGACCGTTTGAACACTGAAGCTTTCTTT
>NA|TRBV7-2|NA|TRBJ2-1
CASSLGVRTPSYNEQFF
TGTGCCAGCAGCTTAGGGGTCCGGACTCCCTCTTACAATGAGCAGTTCTTC
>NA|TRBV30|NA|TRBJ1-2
CAWSDTKTRGYTF
TGTGCCTGGAGTGATACTAAGACGAGGGGCTACACCTTC
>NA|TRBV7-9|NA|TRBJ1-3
CASSLNSGNTIYF
TGTGCCAGCAGCTTGAACTCTGGAAACACCATATATTTT
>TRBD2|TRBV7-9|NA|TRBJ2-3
CASSFDLAGTDTQYF
TGTGCCAGCAGCTTCGACCTAGCGGGGACAGATACGCAGTATTTT
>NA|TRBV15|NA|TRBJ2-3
CATSRVIGRTDTQYF
TGTGCCACCAGCAGAGTAATAGGGCGCACAGATACGCAGTATTTT